This T cell receptor (beta chain) was profiled in a study of T cells after yellow fever vaccination. Study information: In the case of low-cell-number fractions, SMART-Seq v4 Ultra Low Input was used for preparation. Study-wide points: Post-booster repertoires again held most primary-vaccination clones (about 95% CD4, 88% CD8). Repertoires sorted by FACS could include abundant clonotypes that are contaminants from the bulk population. Weaker overall, the secondary response nonetheless peaked faster (day 5 versus 15).

This clonotype has more than one count but fewer than ten. The target antigen is unknown. V shed 0 bases and J shed 5 bases, with 11 bases lying between them. The CDR3 spans 14 residues. Germline lookup yields CDR1 SGHRS and CDR2 YFSETQ. Each CDR3 protein gets one entry after TCRdb re-called the 5' RACE reads with MiXCR. Here the sample spans 500,000 to 550,000 distinct CDR3 sequences, 20% to 25% being singletons. The sequence derives from a man aged 18 to 35 who received the YFV17D yellow fever vaccine. The chain has TRBV5-1 and TRBJ2-5; no clear D. Sequenced material: PBMCs, taken roughly 23 days after the first yellow fever vaccination. CDR3 residues: CASSLDPTGETQYF. The DNA for the CDR3 is TGCGCCAGCAGCTTGGATCCGACGGGCGAGACCCAGTACTTC.